The next 3 T cell receptor beta chains were all read from a single sample in a study of T cell repertoires in aging, cancer and after chemotherapy. TCR beta rearrangements were amplified from peripheral blood genomic DNA. Multiplex touch-down PCR with TRB-A/B primers amplified rearranged V-D-J TRB sequences. TCRdb fed the multiplex PCR reads into MiXCR, producing one record per CDR3 protein. Among 10,000 to 15,000 distinct CDR3 sequences listed, 35% to 40% were seen once. Sequencing was performed on blood. The receptors were sampled from a human donor in good health. The donor label of this sample is uncertain.

In its sample, this clonotype was seen a few times. J is TRBJ1-3 and V is TRBV6-5; tentative D call: TRBD1 (6 bases). In germline, CDR1 is MNHEY, CDR2 SVGAGI. The CDR3 extends over 16 amino acids. Trimming took off 4 bases at V and 1 base at J, with 14 bases between the two ends. The CDR3: CASSSDRPASGNTIYF. The CDR3 bases are TGTGCCAGCAGTTCTGACAGGCCCGCTTCTGGAAACACCATATATTTT.

This rearrangement joins TRBV29-1 to TRBJ2-1, with TRBD2 identical over 9 bases. The CDR3 sequence is 14 residues long. From germline, CDR1 is SQVTM and CDR2 ANQGSEA. V was clipped by 7 bases and J by 9 bases; unmatched bases: 13. CDR3 protein: CSAGGGRAMGEQFF. DNA for the CDR3: TGCAGCGCTGGGGGCGGGAGGGCCATGGGTGAGCAGTTCTTC.

This clonotype has only a few counts. The chain combines TRBV18 with TRBJ2-2; no definite D call. Deletions cut 1 base from V and 0 bases from J, with 12 bases between. The CDR3 runs to 17 residues. CDR1 is KGHSH and CDR2 is LQKENI in the germline V gene. The CDR3: CASSPLAVPPNTGELFF. The CDR3 DNA reads as TGTGCCAGCTCACCACTGGCCGTCCCCCCGAACACCGGGGAGCTGTTTTTT. The full variable domain, in which reference TRBV18 and TRBJ2-2 provide the parts outside the CDR3, is NAGVMQNPRHLVRRRGQEARLRCSPMKGHSHVYWYRQLPEEGLKFMVYLQKENIIDESGMPKERFSAEFPKEGPSILRIQQVVRGDSAAYFCASSPLAVPPNTGELFFGEGSRLTVL.